This TCR beta chain emerged from a study of T cells in Graves' hyperthyroidism and ophthalmopathy. Study results and caveats: A 13 V-J model separated ophthalmopathy from stable hyperthyroidism.

The CDR3 regions of TCR beta were amplified from RNA transcripts. The HTBI primer set served for first-round RT-PCR of the TCR CDR3. TCRdb processed the multiplex PCR reads anew with MiXCR; each CDR3 protein has one entry. The sample holds approximately 510,000 distinct CDR3 sequences, 46% seen once. This clonotype was detected once. Its antigen is not known. Unmatched junction bases numbered 10, after V lost 7 bases and J lost 5 bases. The CDR3 has 13 amino acids. Germline-derived CDR1 and CDR2 are SQVTM and ANQGSEA. The rearrangement joins TRBV29-1 to TRBJ1-2; 7 bases fit TRBD1. The TCR originated in an adult woman with Graves' disease, either hyperthyroidism or ophthalmopathy (not recorded which). The material sequenced was peripheral blood or thyroid tissue (not recorded which). The CDR3 reads CSAVRDSLYGYTF. The CDR3 nucleotides are TGCAGCGCCGTTCGGGACAGCTTATATGGCTACACCTTC.